The table lists the clone carrying this T cell receptor (beta chain) with a few counts. Sequenced by immunoSEQ multiplex PCR; TCRdb stores in-frame clones only, minus some. This table has 180,000 or so clones, 80% to 90% appearing once. The germline V gene has CDR1 SGHVS and CDR2 FQNEAQ. This CDR3 spans 14 amino acids. Trimming removed 1 base from V and 12 bases from J; junction bases left unmatched: 5. The entry originates in a study of blood T cell repertoires in COVID-19. Study at large: COVID-19 samples from acute and convalescent phases originated in the United States, Italy and Spain. Sources were T cells, B-cell-depleted T cells, or PBMCs; the material itself was cDNA or gDNA.

The specimen was peripheral blood. J is TRBJ2-1 and V is TRBV7-8; 11 nucleotides line up with TRBD1. This TCR was recovered from a man aged 60 to 75 with acute or convalescent COVID-19. CDR3 loop: CASSLVGTGGAQFF. CDR3 bases: TGTGCCAGCAGCTTAGTAGGGACAGGGGGTGCGCAGTTCTTC.